Included here is one T cell receptor (beta chain) sequence, with context. In the study's own analysis: Reference gene primer amplification in the assay estimated nucleated cell counts. Sequencing used immunoSEQ multiplex PCR; TCRdb keeps in-frame clones, though not all of them. The V and J calls and clone size come from that table; D and trimming were worked out from the DNA. The data show around 99,000 clones, with over 80% seen just once and 15% to 20% held by the top ten. This record comes from a study of blood T cell repertoires in COVID-19. The wider study: COVID-19 samples collected from the United States, Italy and Spain covered acute and convalescent phases. Sample material is recorded as cDNA or gDNA derived from T cells, B-cell-depleted T cells, or PBMCs.

Input material: peripheral blood. This clonotype was sampled from a woman aged 55-75 years with acute or convalescent COVID-19.

The CDR3 nucleotides read TGCAGCTCCTGGGGAGGGCGGGCCGAAGCTTTCTTT. It yields the protein CSSWGGRAEAFF. The chain is built from TRBV29-1 and TRBJ1-1; D not resolved. V lost 8 bases and J 8 bases, leaving 18 bases between the germline ends. Germline CDR1 reads SQVTM; CDR2 reads ANQGSEA. This CDR3 is built from 12 residues.